A single sample is the source of the 14 T cell receptor beta chains below, sequenced in a study of shared clonotypes between healthy human individuals. The protocol was immunoSEQ multiplex PCR, while the TCRdb copy is restricted to in-frame clones and leaves out a portion. The sample has around 2.3 million clones; more than 90% are singletons. The sequenced material came from naive CD4+ T cells sorted from blood. Documented subset: CD45RA+ positively selected. These receptors originate from a man aged 18 to 30 in good health.

V gene TRBV5-1 combines with J gene TRBJ2-5, with a weak D call TRBD2 (5 bases). This CDR3 is 16 amino acids long. Deletions cut 4 bases from V and 4 bases from J, with 20 bases between. Germline-derived CDR1 and CDR2 are SGHRS and YFSETQ. The CDR3 loop is CASSPNGVPAVETQYF. CDR3 nucleotides: TGCGCCAGCAGCCCAAACGGGGTCCCAGCGGTAGAGACCCAGTACTTC.

This rearrangement joins TRBV7-2 to TRBJ2-1, with 8 bases matching TRBD2. Germline V CDR1 and CDR2: SGHTA, FQGNSA. CDR3 length equals 15 residues. J was trimmed by 6 bases and V by 1 base; bases with no gene match: 5. In DNA, the CDR3 is TGTGCCAGCAGCTTAGGGTCGGGAGGGCCCAATGAGCAGTTCTTC. It encodes CASSLGSGGPNEQFF.

The V gene is TRBV2, the J gene TRBJ1-4, with D possibly being TRBD1 (6 bases). Per germline, CDR1 SNHLY and CDR2 FYNNEI. The V gene lost 0 bases and the J gene lost 8 bases, with 19 bases spanning the gap. This CDR3 spans 17 amino acids. As DNA, the CDR3 is TGTGCCAGCAGTGAAGCGGGATTCGAACGAAGGGGGGAAAAACTGTTTTTT. The encoded protein is CASSEAGFERRGEKLFF. The full variable domain, in which reference TRBV2 and TRBJ1-4 provide the parts outside the CDR3, is EPEVTQTPSHQVTQMGQEVILRCVPISNHLYFYWYRQILGQKVEFLVSFYNNEISEKSEIFDDQFSVERPDGSNFTLKIRSTKLEDSAMYFCASSEAGFERRGEKLFFGSGTQLSVL.

The chain combines TRBV12-5 with TRBJ2-1; 10 bases match TRBD1. The CDR3 runs 14 residues. The germline CDR1 and CDR2 sequences are LGHNT and FRNRAP. The V gene end was trimmed by 6 bases and the J gene end by 4 bases; junction bases not matched to a gene: 3. The CDR3 protein is CASGPGQGYNEQFF. CDR3 nucleotides: TGTGCTAGTGGCCCGGGACAGGGGTACAATGAGCAGTTCTTC. Drawing the rest from reference TRBV12-5 and TRBJ2-1, the complete variable domain is DARVTQTPRHKVTEMGQEVTMRCQPILGHNTVFWYRQTMMQGLELLAYFRNRAPLDDSGMPKDRFSAEMPDATLATLKIQPSEPRDSAVYFCASGPGQGYNEQFFGPGTRLTVL.

Details on this clone: Other DNA sequences within the sample encode an identical CDR3. This chain joins TRBV18 and TRBJ1-5; unclear D gene. The CDR3 runs 14 residues. V was trimmed by 2 bases and J by 1 base, leaving 6 bases between them. Germline V CDR1 and CDR2: KGHSH, LQKENI. The CDR3 sequence: CASSPGPSNQPQHF. CDR3 bases: TGTGCCAGCTCACCAGGACCGAGCAATCAGCCCCAGCATTTT.

This chain links TRBV5-3 with TRBJ1-5, with 8 bases identical to TRBD1. TRBV5-3 is known as an ORF, though its function is uncertain. Trimming removed 0 bases from V and 3 bases from J; junction bases left unmatched: 8. The CDR3 sequence is 17 residues long. DNA of the CDR3: TGTGCCAGAAGCTTGGTTTGCGACAGGGGTTCCAATCAGCCCCAGCATTTT. This codes for CARSLVCDRGSNQPQHF.

As for this clone: The same CDR3 is also encoded by other DNA sequences in this sample. The V gene is TRBV4-1, the J gene TRBJ2-5; tentative D call: TRBD2 (6 bases). The CDR3 covers 13 residues. V was shortened by 1 base and J by 4 bases, with 7 bases between the two germline ends. Per the germline V gene, CDR1 is MGHRA and CDR2 is YSYEKL. The CDR3 coding sequence is TGCGCCAGCAGCCAAGTGGGGGGAGAGACCCAGTACTTC. Translation: CASSQVGGETQYF.

This clone was seen once. The chain carries TRBV5-1 and TRBJ2-3, with D perhaps TRBD2 (6 bases). This CDR3 comprises 15 residues. Per germline, CDR1 SGHRS and CDR2 YFSETQ. The germline V and J ends were trimmed by 0 bases and 2 bases, with 10 bases remaining between them. This CDR3 reads CASSLVSGVTDTQYF. CDR3 sequence (DNA): TGCGCCAGCAGCTTGGTGTCGGGGGTCACAGATACGCAGTATTTT.

Of note for this clone: This sample also contains other DNA sequences that code for the same CDR3. This chain joins TRBV30 and TRBJ2-1, with D unresolved. Germline CDR1 GTSNPN, CDR2 SVGIG (reference sequence). Trimming cost V 1 base and J 8 bases, with 6 bases left between them. This CDR3 is built from 11 residues. CDR3 sequence: CAWSARDEQFF. The CDR3 DNA reads as TGTGCCTGGAGTGCCCGGGATGAGCAGTTCTTC. The variable domain in full, completed from reference TRBV30 and TRBJ2-1, reads SQTIHQWPATLVQPVGSPLSLECTVEGTSNPNLYWYRQAAGRGLQLLFYSVGIGQISSEVPQNLSASRPQDRQFILSSKKLLLSDSGFYLCAWSARDEQFFGPGTRLTVL.

J is TRBJ1-3 and V is TRBV5-1; a possible D gene is TRBD1 (6 bases). From germline, CDR1 is SGHRS and CDR2 YFSETQ. This CDR3 has 16 amino acids. Trimming took off 4 bases at V and 3 bases at J, with 17 bases between the two ends. This chain's CDR3 is CASSGSGARDGNTIYF. The DNA of the CDR3 is TGCGCCAGCAGCGGTTCGGGGGCGCGGGATGGAAACACCATATATTTT. The full variable domain, its missing parts supplied by reference TRBV5-1 and TRBJ1-3, is KAGVTQTPRYLIKTRGQQVTLSCSPISGHRSVSWYQQTPGQGLQFLFEYFSETQRNKGNFPGRFSGRQFSNSRSEMNVSTLELGDSALYLCASSGSGARDGNTIYFGEGSWLTVV.

The chain employs TRBV5-1 and TRBJ2-5; D possibly corresponds to TRBD2 (7 bases). The V end lost 4 bases, the J end lost 4 bases, and 17 bases lay between the germline ends. The CDR3 sequence is 15 residues long. CDR1 is SGHRS, CDR2 YFSETQ, per germline. The CDR3 protein is CASSGYTGRGETQYF. Here the CDR3 DNA reads TGCGCCAGCAGCGGGTATACAGGGAGGGGAGAGACCCAGTACTTC.

Concerning this clone itself: At the DNA level, this CDR3 is encoded by other sequences in the same sample as well. V usage is TRBV19 and J usage is TRBJ2-7; D is possibly TRBD2 (6 bases). Trimming left V 3 bases short and J 4 bases short, with 10 bases between. This CDR3 comprises 13 residues. CDR1 LNHDA and CDR2 SQIVND come from the germline V gene (reference sequence). The CDR3, as DNA: TGTGCCAGTAGTATGGACCGGGGGTACGAGCAGTACTTC. Residues: CASSMDRGYEQYF. Full variable domain (outside the CDR3, taken from reference TRBV19 and TRBJ2-7): DGGITQSPKYLFRKEGQNVTLSCEQNLNHDAMYWYRQDPGQGLRLIYYSQIVNDFQKGDIAEGYSVSREKKESFPLTVTSAQKNPTAFYLCASSMDRGYEQYFGPGTRLTVT.

This clone was seen only a few times. CDR3 DNA sequence: TGTGCCAGCAGTTTCGATCAGCCCCAGCATTTT. Translating it yields CASSFDQPQHF. The V call is TRBV6-5, the J call TRBJ1-5; D gene unclear. This CDR3 has 11 amino acids. V lost 4 bases and J 5 bases, leaving 3 bases between the germline ends. The germline V gene encodes CDR1 MNHEY and CDR2 SVGAGI.

This rearrangement joins TRBV15 to TRBJ2-7, with D possibly called TRBD1 or TRBD2 (5 bases each). CDR1 is LNHNV and CDR2 is YYDKDF in the germline V gene (reference sequence). CDR3 length equals 15 residues. V was cut by 8 bases and J by 0 bases, with 17 bases left in between. The DNA of the CDR3 is TGTGCCACCGCGCCGGGGCCGCCGAGCTCCTACGAGCAGTACTTC. Its translation: CATAPGPPSSYEQYF.